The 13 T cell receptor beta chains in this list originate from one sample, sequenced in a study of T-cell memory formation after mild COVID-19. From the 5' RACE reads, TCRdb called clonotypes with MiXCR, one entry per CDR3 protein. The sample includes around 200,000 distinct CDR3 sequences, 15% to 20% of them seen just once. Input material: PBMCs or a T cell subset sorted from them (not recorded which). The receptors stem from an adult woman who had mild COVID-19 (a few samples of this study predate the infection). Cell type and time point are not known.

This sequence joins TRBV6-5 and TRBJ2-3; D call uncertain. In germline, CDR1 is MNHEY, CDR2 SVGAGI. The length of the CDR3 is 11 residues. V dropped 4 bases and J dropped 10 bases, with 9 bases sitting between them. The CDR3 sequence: CASSSLRAQYF. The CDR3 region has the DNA TGTGCCAGCAGTTCCCTAAGGGCGCAGTATTTT.

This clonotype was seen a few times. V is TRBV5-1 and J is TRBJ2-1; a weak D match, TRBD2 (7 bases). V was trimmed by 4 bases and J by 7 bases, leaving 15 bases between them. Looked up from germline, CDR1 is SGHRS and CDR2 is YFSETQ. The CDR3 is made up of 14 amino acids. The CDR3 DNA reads TGCGCCAGCAGCCTAGGGGGGGATGGAAATGAGCAGTTCTTC. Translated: CASSLGGDGNEQFF.

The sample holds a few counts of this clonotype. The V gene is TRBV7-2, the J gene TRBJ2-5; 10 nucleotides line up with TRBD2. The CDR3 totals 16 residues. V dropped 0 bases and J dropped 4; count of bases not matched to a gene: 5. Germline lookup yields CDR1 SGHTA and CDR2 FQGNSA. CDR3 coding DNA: TGTGCCAGCAGCTTAGCTCCAGCGGGAGGGCCAGAGACCCAGTACTTC. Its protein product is CASSLAPAGGPETQYF.

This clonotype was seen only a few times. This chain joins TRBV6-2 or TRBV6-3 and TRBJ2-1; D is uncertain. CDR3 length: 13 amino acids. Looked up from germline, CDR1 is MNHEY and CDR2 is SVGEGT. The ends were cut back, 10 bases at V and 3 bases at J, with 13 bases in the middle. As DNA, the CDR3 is TGTGCCACGTCTCATGGGGTCTACAATGAGCAGTTCTTC. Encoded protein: CATSHGVYNEQFF.

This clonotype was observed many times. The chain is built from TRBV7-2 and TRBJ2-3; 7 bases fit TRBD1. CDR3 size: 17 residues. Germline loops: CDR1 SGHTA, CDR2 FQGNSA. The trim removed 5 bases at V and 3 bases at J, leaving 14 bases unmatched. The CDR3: CASSAIGRQGRTDTQYF. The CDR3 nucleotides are TGTGCCAGCAGCGCAATAGGTCGACAGGGTAGGACAGATACGCAGTATTTT. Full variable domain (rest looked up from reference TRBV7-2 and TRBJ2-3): GAGVSQSPSNKVTEKGKDVELRCDPISGHTALYWYRQSLGQGLEFLIYFQGNSAPDKSGLPSDRFSAERTGGSVSTLTIQRTQQEDSAVYLCASSAIGRQGRTDTQYFGPGTRLTVL.

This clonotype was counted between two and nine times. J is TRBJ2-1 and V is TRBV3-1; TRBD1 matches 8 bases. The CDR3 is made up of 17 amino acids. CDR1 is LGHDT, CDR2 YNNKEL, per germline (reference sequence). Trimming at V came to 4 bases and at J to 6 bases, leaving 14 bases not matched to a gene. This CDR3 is CASSRGTGGARSNEQFF. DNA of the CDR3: TGTGCCAGCAGCCGCGGGACAGGAGGGGCTAGATCCAATGAGCAGTTCTTC.

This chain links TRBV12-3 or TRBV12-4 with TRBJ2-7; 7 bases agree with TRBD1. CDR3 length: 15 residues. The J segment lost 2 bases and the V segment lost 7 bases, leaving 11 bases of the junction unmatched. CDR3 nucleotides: TGTGCCAGCATTTTCAGACAGGGTCGTCCCTACGAGCAGTACTTC. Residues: CASIFRQGRPYEQYF.

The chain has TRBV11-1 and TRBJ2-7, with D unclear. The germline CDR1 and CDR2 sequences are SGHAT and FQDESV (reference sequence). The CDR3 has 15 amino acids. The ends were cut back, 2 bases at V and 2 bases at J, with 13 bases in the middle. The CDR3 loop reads CASSLLPSRAYEQYF. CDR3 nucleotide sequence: TGTGCCAGCAGCTTATTGCCGTCACGAGCCTACGAGCAGTACTTC.

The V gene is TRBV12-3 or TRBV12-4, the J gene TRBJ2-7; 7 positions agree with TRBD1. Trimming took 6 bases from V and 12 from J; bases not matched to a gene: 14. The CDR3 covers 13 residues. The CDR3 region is CASRLDRVAPPYF. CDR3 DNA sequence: TGTGCCAGCAGACTCGACAGGGTAGCCCCTCCGTACTTC.

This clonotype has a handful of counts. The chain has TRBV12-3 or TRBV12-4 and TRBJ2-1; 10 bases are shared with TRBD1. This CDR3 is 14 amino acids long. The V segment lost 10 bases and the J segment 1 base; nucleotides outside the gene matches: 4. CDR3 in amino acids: CATGDRGSYNEQFF. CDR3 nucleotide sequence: TGTGCCACTGGGGACAGGGGATCCTACAATGAGCAGTTCTTC.

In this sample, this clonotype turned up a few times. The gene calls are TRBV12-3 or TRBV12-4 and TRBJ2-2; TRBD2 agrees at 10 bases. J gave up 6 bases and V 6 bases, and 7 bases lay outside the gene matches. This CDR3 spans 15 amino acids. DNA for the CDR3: TGTGCCAGCAGCCCTAGCGGGAGAGAGGCCGGGGAGCTGTTTTTT. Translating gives CASSPSGREAGELFF.

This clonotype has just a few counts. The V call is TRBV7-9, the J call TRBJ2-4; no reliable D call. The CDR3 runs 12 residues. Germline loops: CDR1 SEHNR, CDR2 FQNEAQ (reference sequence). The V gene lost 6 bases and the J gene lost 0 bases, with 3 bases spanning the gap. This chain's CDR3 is CASREAKNIQYF. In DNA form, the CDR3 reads TGTGCCAGCAGGGAAGCCAAAAACATTCAGTACTTC. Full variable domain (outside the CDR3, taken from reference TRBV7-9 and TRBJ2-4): DTGVSQNPRHKITKRGQNVTFRCDPISEHNRLYWYRQTLGQGPEFLTYFQNEAQLEKSRLLSDRFSAERPKGSFSTLEIQRTEQGDSAMYLCASREAKNIQYFGAGTRLSVL.

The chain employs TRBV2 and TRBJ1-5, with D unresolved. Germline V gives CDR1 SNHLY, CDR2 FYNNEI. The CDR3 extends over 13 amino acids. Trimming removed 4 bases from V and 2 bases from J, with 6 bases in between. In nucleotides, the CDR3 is TGTGCCAGCAGTGCCGAGGGCAATCAGCCCCAGCATTTT. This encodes CASSAEGNQPQHF.